Following are 2 T cell receptor beta chains from one sample sequenced in a study of T-cell memory formation after mild COVID-19. TCRdb itself ran the 5' RACE reads through MiXCR, one entry per CDR3 protein. The data hold 310,000 or so distinct CDR3 sequences, with approximately 16% observed a single time. The sample taken for sequencing was PBMCs or a T cell subset sorted from them (not recorded which). These receptors originate from a man between 18 and 29 years old who had mild COVID-19 (a few samples of this study predate the infection). Cell type and time point are not known.

V usage is TRBV6-1 and J usage is TRBJ1-6; 7 positions match TRBD1. V lost 1 base to trimming and J lost 9 bases; unmatched junction nucleotides: 3. This CDR3 is built from 14 residues. The germline CDR1 and CDR2 sequences are MNHNS and SASEGT. CDR3 sequence reads: CASSEGDSGSPLHF. The CDR3 coding sequence is TGTGCCAGCAGTGAAGGGGACAGCGGTTCACCCCTCCACTTT.

The chain joins TRBV11-2 to TRBJ2-6; D unresolved. The length of the CDR3 is 16 residues. Trimming took off 5 bases at V and 0 bases at J, with 11 bases between the two ends. Germline V lookup: CDR1 SGHAT, CDR2 FQNNGV. The DNA of the CDR3 is TGTGCCAGCAGCAGCTGGGGTTTCTCTGGGGCCAACGTCCTGACTTTC. Translated, it gives CASSSWGFSGANVLTF.